This entry lists 5 T cell receptor beta chains sequenced from one sample in a study of blood T cell repertoires in COVID-19. Using immunoSEQ multiplex PCR, the repertoire was profiled, and TCRdb retains in-frame clones only, with some absent. This sample has roughly 80,000 clones, with over 75% found just once. Specimen: peripheral blood. All receptors come from a woman in her seventies with acute or convalescent COVID-19.

The chain joins TRBV7-2 to TRBJ2-3, with D tentatively TRBD1 (6 bases). Germline CDR1 reads SGHTA; CDR2 reads FQGNSA. Trimming removed 5 bases from V and 1 base from J, with 19 bases in between. This CDR3 has 17 residues. CDR3 DNA sequence: TGTGCCAGCAGCCGGAGTGGGGGCCCAACTCGCACAGATACGCAGTATTTT. Translating gives CASSRSGGPTRTDTQYF.

This clone has only a few counts. The rearrangement links TRBV7-2 to TRBJ1-1, with 10 bases fitting TRBD1. Losses at the gene ends were 4 bases for V and 5 bases for J; bases not matched to a gene: 4. Germline CDR1 reads SGHTA; CDR2 reads FQGNSA. There are 14 residues in the CDR3. This chain's CDR3 is CASSSDRGRTEAFF. For the CDR3, the DNA is TGTGCCAGCAGCTCAGACAGGGGGCGGACTGAAGCTTTCTTT.

This clone showed up just once. V and J are TRBV2 and TRBJ2-7, with D tentatively TRBD2 (6 bases). V was pared by 4 bases and J by 2 bases, with 9 bases between. Per the germline V gene, CDR1 is SNHLY and CDR2 is FYNNEI. The CDR3 has 13 residues. The CDR3 loop is CASSVGSAYEQYV. The DNA of the CDR3 is TGTGCCAGCAGTGTCGGGAGTGCCTACGAGCAGTACGTC.

The chain has TRBV4-2 and TRBJ2-2; TRBD2 aligns across 8 bases. V was clipped by 1 base and J by 4 bases; unmatched bases: 2. CDR1 is LGHNA, CDR2 YNFKEQ, per germline. The CDR3 loop spans 15 amino acids. CDR3 region: CASSQAGGPTGELFF. The CDR3 DNA follows: TGTGCCAGCAGCCAAGCGGGGGGGCCCACCGGGGAGCTGTTTTTT.

The chain is built from TRBV4-3 and TRBJ1-4; TRBD1 is a possible D gene (5 bases). V lost 1 base, J lost 1 base, and 7 bases lay in between. CDR3 length: 15 residues. Per the germline V gene, CDR1 is LGHNA and CDR2 is YSLEER. This CDR3 is CASSQGQLTNEKLFF. Here the CDR3 DNA reads TGCGCCAGCAGCCAAGGACAGCTAACTAATGAAAAACTGTTTTTT.